A single sample gave rise to the 27 T cell receptor beta chains below, sequenced in a study of T-cell memory formation after mild COVID-19. In TCRdb, the 5' RACE reads were re-called with MiXCR into one record per CDR3 protein. The sample has under 600,000 distinct CDR3 sequences, about a fifth seen once. Sequences were obtained from PBMCs or a T cell subset sorted from them (not recorded which). The receptor set was obtained from an adult woman who had mild COVID-19 (a few samples of this study predate the infection). Cell type and time point are not known.

In this sample, this clonotype turned up a few times. The chain combines TRBV6-6 with TRBJ1-1, with 7 bases identical to TRBD1. Trimming took 6 bases from V and 5 from J; bases not matched to a gene: 6. In germline, CDR1 is MNHNY, CDR2 SVGAGI (reference sequence). The CDR3 totals 13 residues. The CDR3 is CASRTTGETEAFF. The CDR3, as DNA: TGTGCCAGCAGGACTACAGGGGAGACTGAAGCTTTCTTT.

This chain joins TRBV7-8 and TRBJ2-1; 12 positions agree with TRBD2. This CDR3 contains 17 residues. Germline V gives CDR1 SGHVS, CDR2 FQNEAQ. V shed 0 bases and J 7 bases; nucleotides not matched to a gene: 7. The CDR3 coding sequence is TGTGCCAGCAGCTTAGCAGTCTTTACTAGCGGGAGGAATGAGCAGTTCTTC. Encoded protein: CASSLAVFTSGRNEQFF.

This chain connects TRBV27 to TRBJ1-1; D gene unclear. This CDR3 comprises 15 residues. The V and J ends lost 0 bases and 0 bases respectively, with 8 bases between them. CDR1 is MNHEY and CDR2 is SMNVEV in the germline V gene (reference sequence). The CDR3 sequence is CASSLSRGMNTEAFF. The CDR3 coding sequence is TGTGCCAGCAGTTTATCTCGAGGGATGAACACTGAAGCTTTCTTT.

This rearrangement joins TRBV5-1 to TRBJ2-3, with 11 bases identical to TRBD2. The germline V gene encodes CDR1 SGHRS and CDR2 YFSETQ. V was clipped by 2 bases and J by 3 bases; unmatched bases: 2. The CDR3 runs 15 residues. For the CDR3, the DNA is TGCGCCAGCAGCTTTAGCGGGAGGGTAACAGATACGCAGTATTTT. This translates into CASSFSGRVTDTQYF.

The table lists this clonotype with a few counts. The genes are TRBV21-1 and TRBJ2-4. TRBV21-1 is a documented pseudogene. CDR3 length: 15 residues. This chain's CDR3 is CASSKGGLAKNIQYF. Here the CDR3 DNA reads TGTGCCAGCAGCAAAGGGGGGTTAGCCAAAAACATTCAGTACTTC.

This clonotype was seen once. The DNA of the CDR3 is TGTGCCAGCAGCATACAAACGGGACAGGGCACTGAAGCTTTCTTT. Translation: CASSIQTGQGTEAFF. The rearrangement uses TRBV7-9 and TRBJ1-1; 9 bases line up with TRBD1. CDR1 SEHNR and CDR2 FQNEAQ come from the germline V gene (reference sequence). Germline trimming cut 5 bases from V and 4 bases from J; bases unmatched to any gene: 8. There are 15 residues in the CDR3.

The rearrangement links TRBV7-9 to TRBJ2-7; maybe TRBD1 (6 bases). With 2 bases removed from V and 2 bases from J, the gap between germline ends came to 13 bases. The CDR3 covers 15 residues. The germline V gene has CDR1 SEHNR and CDR2 FQNEAQ (reference sequence). This chain's CDR3 is CASSLSGQLPYEQYF. CDR3 nucleotides: TGTGCCAGCAGCTTAAGCGGACAGCTCCCCTACGAGCAGTACTTC.

This clonotype was seen just once. This chain links TRBV4-1 with TRBJ2-5; D ambiguous. The CDR3 has 13 residues. V lost 2 bases to trimming and J lost 5 bases, with 9 bases between them. The V gene's germline CDR1 is MGHRA and CDR2 YSYEKL. The CDR3 DNA follows: TGCGCCAGCAGCCAAAAGGGTGGGGAGACCCAGTACTTC. This translates into CASSQKGGETQYF.

Only a few counts were recorded for this clonotype. This rearrangement joins TRBV2 to TRBJ1-2, with D maybe TRBD1 (6 bases). Germline values: CDR1 SNHLY, CDR2 FYNNEI. The CDR3 extends over 13 amino acids. Trimming took 6 bases from V and 6 from J, leaving 14 bases between them. The CDR3 nucleotides read TGTGCCAGCAGCAGGGGAAGGCTGGATGGCTACACCTTC. It translates to CASSRGRLDGYTF.

This clonotype was counted only a few times. The chain combines TRBV9 with TRBJ1-1, with D uncertain. Germline-derived CDR1 and CDR2 are SGDLS and YYNGEE. V lost 0 bases, J lost 5 bases, and 17 bases lay in between. This CDR3 comprises 16 residues. Here the CDR3 DNA reads TGTGCCAGCAGCGTAGCCCCAGATGGCGGGAGAACTGAAGCTTTCTTT. Amino acids: CASSVAPDGGRTEAFF.

This clonotype came up a few times. The chain uses TRBV5-1 and TRBJ2-3; D ambiguous. CDR1 is SGHRS and CDR2 is YFSETQ in the germline V gene. CDR3 size: 14 residues. V gave up 1 base and J gave up 2 bases, with 8 bases separating them. The CDR3 region has the DNA TGCGCCAGCAGCTTGATACCGGCCACAGATACGCAGTATTTT. Amino acid sequence: CASSLIPATDTQYF.

This clonotype has a handful of counts. This sequence joins TRBV19 and TRBJ2-1, with TRBD2 matching 10 bases. Germline lookup yields CDR1 LNHDA and CDR2 SQIVND (reference sequence). V dropped 5 bases and J dropped 4; count of bases not matched to a gene: 8. CDR3 size: 16 residues. The CDR3 DNA sequence: TGTGCCAGTAGTTCCCCAGGGACTAGCGCATACAATGAGCAGTTCTTC. Encoded protein: CASSSPGTSAYNEQFF.

This chain joins TRBV12-3 or TRBV12-4 and TRBJ2-2; the D gene is possibly TRBD2 (6 bases). The V gene lost 3 bases and the J gene lost 4 bases, with 15 bases spanning the gap. This CDR3 comprises 16 residues. The CDR3 region has the DNA TGTGCCAGCAGTTTCGGTGAGGAGGGTGGCACCGGGGAGCTGTTTTTT. Its protein is CASSFGEEGGTGELFF.

This clonotype was seen more than once but under ten times. The V gene is TRBV5-1, the J gene TRBJ2-3, with 13 positions matching TRBD2. This CDR3 contains 16 residues. Germline V gene data show CDR1 as SGHRS and CDR2 as YFSETQ. Germline trimming cut 4 bases from V and 7 bases from J; bases unmatched to any gene: 9. The CDR3 loop reads CASSPDTSGGANTQYF. The CDR3 DNA follows: TGCGCCAGCAGCCCCGACACTAGCGGGGGGGCCAATACGCAGTATTTT.

The genes are TRBV24-1 and TRBJ2-3; possibly TRBD2 for D (6 bases). V lost 4 bases and J lost 4, with 14 bases in between. This CDR3 spans 15 amino acids. CDR1 is KGHDR, CDR2 SFDVKD, per germline. CDR3 nucleotide sequence: TGTGCCACCAGTGAGGCCGGGACTCTAGCAGATACGCAGTATTTT. Residues: CATSEAGTLADTQYF.

The rearrangement joins TRBV5-6 to TRBJ2-3, with D perhaps given as TRBD1 or TRBD2 (6 bases each). V shed 1 base and J shed 2 bases, with 14 bases lying between them. The length of the CDR3 is 16 residues. The V gene's germline CDR1 is SGHDT and CDR2 YYEEEE. CDR3 coding DNA: TGTGCCAGCAGCTTGTTTTACAGGGAGGACACAGATACGCAGTATTTT. It codes for CASSLFYREDTDTQYF.

This clonotype was picked up a small number of times. The J gene is TRBJ2-5, the V gene TRBV6-2 or TRBV6-3, with TRBD2 as a possible D gene (6 bases). The length of the CDR3 is 15 residues. Trimming left V 5 bases short and J 5 bases short, with 18 bases between. CDR1 and CDR2 from the germline V gene are MNHEY and SVGEGT. CDR3 sequence reads: CASSGGLIVMETQYF. DNA of the CDR3: TGTGCCAGCAGTGGAGGACTAATTGTAATGGAGACCCAGTACTTC.

This clonotype was counted at least ten times. This sequence joins TRBV6-2 or TRBV6-3 and TRBJ2-1, with D tentatively TRBD1 or TRBD2 (6 bases each). This CDR3 is 12 amino acids long. Germline V gene data show CDR1 as MNHEY and CDR2 as SVGEGT. V lost 5 bases, J lost 10 bases, and 12 bases lay in between. CDR3 amino acids: CASSATGREQFF. The CDR3, as DNA: TGTGCCAGCAGTGCCACAGGGAGGGAGCAGTTCTTC.

The genes are TRBV18 and TRBJ2-1, with 12 nucleotides matching TRBD2. Germline V gene sequence: CDR1 KGHSH, CDR2 LQKENI. J gave up 1 base and V 0 bases, and 1 base lay outside the gene matches. This CDR3 is built from 17 residues. CDR3 DNA: TGTGCCAGCTCACCACCGACTAGCGGGAGATCCTACAATGAGCAGTTCTTC. This translates into CASSPPTSGRSYNEQFF.

This clonotype has a handful of counts. J is TRBJ1-1 and V is TRBV30; TRBD1 agrees at 11 bases. This CDR3 has 13 residues. Germline V gene lookup returns CDR1 GTSNPN and CDR2 SVGIG (reference sequence). J gave up 3 bases and V 7 bases, and 4 bases lay outside the gene matches. The DNA of the CDR3 is TGTGCCTTCGGGGGACAGGGGGACACTGAAGCTTTCTTT. This gives the protein CAFGGQGDTEAFF.

This clonotype was recorded a few times. This sequence joins TRBV24-1 and TRBJ2-5; D is ambiguous. The CDR3 runs to 14 residues. V was clipped by 4 bases and J by 4 bases, with 12 bases between them. Germline V gives CDR1 KGHDR, CDR2 SFDVKD. The CDR3 here is CATSDVIGSETQYF. CDR3 nucleotides: TGTGCCACCAGTGACGTGATAGGGTCAGAGACCCAGTACTTC.

This sequence joins TRBV5-1 and TRBJ2-3; weak D call: TRBD1 (6 bases). V lost 2 bases to trimming and J lost 5 bases, with 12 bases between them. Germline-derived CDR1 and CDR2 are SGHRS and YFSETQ. The CDR3 is 14 residues long. The CDR3, as DNA: TGCGCCAGCAGCTTCCAGGGGCGTGAAGATACGCAGTATTTT. This translates into CASSFQGREDTQYF.

V usage is TRBV24-1 and J usage is TRBJ2-5; 11 nucleotides align to TRBD1. Losses at the gene ends were 6 bases for V and 2 bases for J; bases not matched to a gene: 4. The CDR3 runs 15 residues. Per germline, CDR1 KGHDR and CDR2 SFDVKD. CDR3 residues: CATSPGTGGQETQYF. CDR3 coding DNA: TGTGCCACCAGTCCCGGGACAGGGGGACAAGAGACCCAGTACTTC.

This clonotype was seen a few times. The chain couples TRBV5-1 to TRBJ2-1, with 8 bases fitting TRBD2. Per germline, CDR1 SGHRS and CDR2 YFSETQ. This CDR3 has 17 residues. V dropped 0 bases and J dropped 5; count of bases not matched to a gene: 10. CDR3 coding DNA: TGCGCCAGCAGCTTGGAGGCGCGGCGGGGGGCCGACAATGAGCAGTTCTTC. Its protein product is CASSLEARRGADNEQFF.

This clonotype turned up a few times. CDR3 sequence: CASSQLNYEQYF. DNA of the CDR3: TGTGCCAGCAGCCAACTGAACTACGAGCAGTACTTC. The chain has TRBV11-2 and TRBJ2-7; D is unresolved. V dropped 5 bases and J dropped 3 bases, with 8 bases sitting between them. CDR1 and CDR2 from the germline V gene are SGHAT and FQNNGV. The CDR3 spans 12 residues.

The J gene is TRBJ1-2, the V gene TRBV5-1; D not resolved. Germline lookup yields CDR1 SGHRS and CDR2 YFSETQ. The CDR3 is made up of 13 amino acids. The germline V and J ends were trimmed by 0 bases and 8 bases, with 11 bases remaining between them. The CDR3 loop is CASSLGRTGGYTF. CDR3 DNA sequence: TGCGCCAGCAGCTTGGGGAGAACCGGAGGCTACACCTTC.

The CDR3 spells CASSSLTRGTQYF. The CDR3 DNA reads TGTGCCAGCAGTTCCCTAACGAGGGGGACCCAGTACTTC. This chain uses TRBV6-2 or TRBV6-3 with TRBJ2-5; D may be TRBD1 or TRBD2 (5 bases each). In germline, CDR1 is MNHEY, CDR2 SVGEGT. V lost 4 bases and J lost 7, with 13 bases in between. CDR3 length: 13 amino acids.